The 9 T cell receptor beta chains reported below all come from one sample, sequenced in a study of a mutant IDH1 vaccine in newly diagnosed glioma. Specified time point: baseline, week 1 (first vaccination visit). The treatment: pre-vaccination baseline after standard-of-care therapy. Sequencing was performed with immunoSEQ multiplex PCR; in TCRdb, only in-frame clones are kept and a portion is missing. This sample has tens of thousands of clones, with 83% found just once. The sequences come from PBMCs, collected from a glioma patient treated with radiotherapy, temozolomide or both. These receptors all stem from a woman aged 50 to 60 with glioma.

The V and J genes are TRBV5-1 and TRBJ2-7; D is possibly TRBD1 or TRBD2 (6 bases each). Per the germline V gene, CDR1 is SGHRS and CDR2 is YFSETQ. The CDR3 contains 13 residues. V lost 4 bases and J lost 4, with 12 bases in between. The CDR3 here is CASSPSGAYEQYF. The CDR3 DNA is TGCGCCAGCAGCCCCTCGGGGGCTTACGAGCAGTACTTC.

In this sample, this clone turned up once. The chain uses TRBV9 and TRBJ2-7; no definite D call. V was pared by 2 bases and J by 0 bases, with 6 bases between. Germline values: CDR1 SGDLS, CDR2 YYNGEE. CDR3 size: 13 residues. The CDR3 nucleotides read TGTGCCAGCAGCGTTGCCAACTCCTACGAGCAGTACTTC. Its translation: CASSVANSYEQYF.

The chain combines TRBV14 with TRBJ2-5, with D possibly called TRBD1 or TRBD2 (5 bases each). Germline CDR1 SGHDN, CDR2 FVKESK. There are 16 residues in the CDR3. Trimming stripped 0 bases from V and 4 bases from J, with 15 bases between. CDR3 residues: CASSQDGAAGIETQYF. In DNA form, the CDR3 reads TGTGCCAGCAGCCAAGATGGAGCGGCAGGGATAGAGACCCAGTACTTC. The full variable domain, with the rest looked up from reference TRBV14 and TRBJ2-5, is EAGVTQFPSHSVIEKGQTVTLRCDPISGHDNLYWYRRVMGKEIKFLLHFVKESKQDESGMPNNRFLAERTGGTYSTLKVQPAELEDSGVYFCASSQDGAAGIETQYFGPGTRLLVL.

The chain joins TRBV12-5 to TRBJ1-1; 7 positions agree with TRBD1. This CDR3 has 15 amino acids. Germline CDR1 LGHNT, CDR2 FRNRAP. After removal of 1 base from V and 0 bases from J, the junction contained 2 bases not matched to a gene. CDR3 nucleotides: TGTGCTAGTGGTTTGGGGACAGGACTGAACACTGAAGCTTTCTTT. Protein sequence: CASGLGTGLNTEAFF.

The J gene is TRBJ2-5, the V gene TRBV10-3; 7 bases are a match to TRBD1. Trimming cost V 3 bases and J 3 bases; bases outside gene matches: 4. Looked up from germline, CDR1 is ENHRY and CDR2 is SYGVKD. The CDR3 extends over 14 amino acids. The CDR3 here is CAISEGTDKETQYF. CDR3 in DNA: TGTGCCATCAGTGAAGGGACAGATAAAGAGACCCAGTACTTC.

This clone was picked up one time. The V call is TRBV10-3, the J call TRBJ2-7; possibly TRBD2 for D (7 bases). There are 13 residues in the CDR3. In germline, CDR1 is ENHRY, CDR2 SYGVKD. V lost 6 bases, J lost 3 bases, and 12 bases lay in between. The CDR3 sequence: CAISEGGVYEQYF. The CDR3 DNA sequence: TGTGCCATCAGCGAGGGGGGGGTCTACGAGCAGTACTTC.

The J gene is TRBJ2-3, the V gene TRBV7-2; D is ambiguous. The germline V and J ends were trimmed by 4 bases and 4 bases, with 15 bases remaining between them. The germline V gene encodes CDR1 SGHTA and CDR2 FQGNSA. This CDR3 region has 15 residues. CDR3 protein: CASSSIRFRPDTQYF. CDR3 nucleotide sequence: TGTGCCAGCAGCTCAATCAGGTTCCGGCCAGATACGCAGTATTTT.

The DNA for the CDR3 is TGTGCCAGCACCGGGACAGTTAGCAATCAGCCCCAGCATTTT. Its translation: CASTGTVSNQPQHF. V and J are TRBV5-5 and TRBJ1-5; 7 nucleotides line up with TRBD1. The CDR3 has 14 amino acids. Per the germline V gene, CDR1 is SGHKS and CDR2 is YYEKEE (reference sequence). With V trimmed by 6 bases and J by 0 bases, 3 bases remained unmatched.

This clone was found a few times. The J gene is TRBJ2-7, the V gene TRBV10-3; 8 bases are a match to TRBD2. There are 14 residues in the CDR3. The J segment lost 4 bases and the V segment lost 1 base, leaving 3 bases of the junction unmatched. Germline-derived CDR1 and CDR2 are ENHRY and SYGVKD. CDR3 region: CAISEYGGAYEQYF. The CDR3, as DNA: TGTGCCATCAGTGAGTACGGGGGGGCTTACGAGCAGTACTTC.